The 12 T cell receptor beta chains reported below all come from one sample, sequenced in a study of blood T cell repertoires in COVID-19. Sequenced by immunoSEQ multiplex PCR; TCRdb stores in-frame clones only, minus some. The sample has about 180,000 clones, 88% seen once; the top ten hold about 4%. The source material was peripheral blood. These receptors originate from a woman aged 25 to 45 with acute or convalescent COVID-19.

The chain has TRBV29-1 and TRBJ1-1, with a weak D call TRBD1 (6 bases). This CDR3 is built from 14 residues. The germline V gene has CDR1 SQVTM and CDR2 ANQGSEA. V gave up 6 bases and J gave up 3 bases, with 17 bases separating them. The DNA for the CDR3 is TGCAGCGTCGGAATGGGGGCGGGAGACACTGAAGCTTTCTTT. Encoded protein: CSVGMGAGDTEAFF.

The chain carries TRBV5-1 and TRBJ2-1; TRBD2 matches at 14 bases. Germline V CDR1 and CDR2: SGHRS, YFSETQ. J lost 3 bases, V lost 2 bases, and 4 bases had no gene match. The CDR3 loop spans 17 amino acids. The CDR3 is CASSLTGTSGSYNEQFF. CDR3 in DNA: TGCGCCAGCAGCTTAACCGGGACTAGCGGGAGCTACAATGAGCAGTTCTTC. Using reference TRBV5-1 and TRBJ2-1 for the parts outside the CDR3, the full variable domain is KAGVTQTPRYLIKTRGQQVTLSCSPISGHRSVSWYQQTPGQGLQFLFEYFSETQRNKGNFPGRFSGRQFSNSRSEMNVSTLELGDSALYLCASSLTGTSGSYNEQFFGPGTRLTVL.

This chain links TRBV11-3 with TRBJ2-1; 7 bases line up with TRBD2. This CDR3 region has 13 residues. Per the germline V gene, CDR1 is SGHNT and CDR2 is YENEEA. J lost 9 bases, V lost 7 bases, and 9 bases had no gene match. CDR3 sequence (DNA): TGTGCCAGCACGGCGAGCGGGATGGGTGAGCAGTTCTTC. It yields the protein CASTASGMGEQFF. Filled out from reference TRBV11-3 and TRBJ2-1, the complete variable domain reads EAGVVQSPRYKIIEKKQPVAFWCNPISGHNTLYWYLQNLGQGPELLIRYENEEAVDDSQLPKDRFSAERLKGVDSTLKIQPAELGDSAVYLCASTASGMGEQFFGPGTRLTVL.

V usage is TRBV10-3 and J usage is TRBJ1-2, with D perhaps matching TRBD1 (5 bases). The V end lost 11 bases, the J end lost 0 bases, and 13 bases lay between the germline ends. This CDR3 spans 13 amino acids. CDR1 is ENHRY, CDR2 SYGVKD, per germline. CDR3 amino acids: CASGGMSNYGYTF. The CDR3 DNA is TGTGCCTCCGGGGGAATGTCTAACTATGGCTACACCTTC.

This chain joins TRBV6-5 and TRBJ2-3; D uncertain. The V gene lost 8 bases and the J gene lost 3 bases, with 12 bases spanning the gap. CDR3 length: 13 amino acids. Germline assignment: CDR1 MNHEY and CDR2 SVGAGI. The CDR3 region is CASSYFRTDTQYF. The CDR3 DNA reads TGTGCCAGCTCCTACTTTCGGACAGATACGCAGTATTTT.

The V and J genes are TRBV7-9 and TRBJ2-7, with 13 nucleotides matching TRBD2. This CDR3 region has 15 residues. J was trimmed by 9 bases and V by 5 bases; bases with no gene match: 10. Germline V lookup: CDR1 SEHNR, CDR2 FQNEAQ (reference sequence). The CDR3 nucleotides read TGTGCCAGCAGCACCCAACTAGCGGGAGGGCATTGGCAGTACTTC. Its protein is CASSTQLAGGHWQYF.

The CDR3 here is CASSVTGSTTEAFF. The DNA for the CDR3 is TGTGCCAGCAGTGTCACAGGGTCGACCACTGAAGCTTTCTTT. The chain recombines TRBV28 with TRBJ1-1; D may be TRBD1 (6 bases). In germline, CDR1 is MDHEN, CDR2 SYDVKM. The ends were cut back, 5 bases at V and 4 bases at J, with 14 bases in the middle. The CDR3 is 14 residues long.

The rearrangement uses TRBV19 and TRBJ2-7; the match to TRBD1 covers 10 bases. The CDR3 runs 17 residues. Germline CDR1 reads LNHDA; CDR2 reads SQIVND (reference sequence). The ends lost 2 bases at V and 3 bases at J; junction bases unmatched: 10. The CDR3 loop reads CASSIRGQGILVYEQYF. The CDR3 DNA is TGTGCCAGTAGTATACGGGGACAGGGGATCCTGGTCTACGAGCAGTACTTC. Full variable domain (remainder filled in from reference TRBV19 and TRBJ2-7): DGGITQSPKYLFRKEGQNVTLSCEQNLNHDAMYWYRQDPGQGLRLIYYSQIVNDFQKGDIAEGYSVSREKKESFPLTVTSAQKNPTAFYLCASSIRGQGILVYEQYFGPGTRLTVT.

Here the CDR3 reads CASRTSYGSLGELFF. CDR3 nucleotide sequence: TGCGCCAGCAGGACCTCTTACGGGAGCCTCGGGGAGCTGTTTTTT. V usage is TRBV5-1 and J usage is TRBJ2-2; a possible D gene is TRBD2 (6 bases). The CDR3 is 15 residues long. The V end was cut by 5 bases, the J end by 7 bases, with 18 bases between. Germline V lookup: CDR1 SGHRS, CDR2 YFSETQ.

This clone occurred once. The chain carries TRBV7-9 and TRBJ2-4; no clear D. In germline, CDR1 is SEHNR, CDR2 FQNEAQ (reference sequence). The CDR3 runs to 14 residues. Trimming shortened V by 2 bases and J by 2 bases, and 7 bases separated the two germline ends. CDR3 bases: TGTGCCAGCAGCTTAATACTGTCCAAAAACATTCAGTACTTC. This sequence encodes CASSLILSKNIQYF. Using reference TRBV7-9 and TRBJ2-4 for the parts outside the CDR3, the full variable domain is DTGVSQNPRHKITKRGQNVTFRCDPISEHNRLYWYRQTLGQGPEFLTYFQNEAQLEKSRLLSDRFSAERPKGSFSTLEIQRTEQGDSAMYLCASSLILSKNIQYFGAGTRLSVL.

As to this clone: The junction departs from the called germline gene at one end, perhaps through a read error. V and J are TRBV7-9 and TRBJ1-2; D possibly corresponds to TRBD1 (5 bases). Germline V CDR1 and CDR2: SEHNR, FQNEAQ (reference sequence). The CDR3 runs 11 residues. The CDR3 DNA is TGTGCCAGCAGCTTAATCAGGGATATCGCCTTC. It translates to CASSLIRDIAF.

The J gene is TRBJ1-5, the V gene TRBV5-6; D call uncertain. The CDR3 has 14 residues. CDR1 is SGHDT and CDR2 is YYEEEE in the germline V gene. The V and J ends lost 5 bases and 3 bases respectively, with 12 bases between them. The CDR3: CASRHRENNQPQHF. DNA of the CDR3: TGTGCCAGCAGACACCGGGAAAACAATCAGCCCCAGCATTTT.